This T cell receptor beta chain is drawn from a study of shared clonotypes between healthy human individuals. In the naive CD8 group, cells lacked CD45RO and were positively selected for CCR7, so terminally differentiated effector memory CD45RA+ cells were left out. Clones were read by immunoSEQ multiplex PCR, and TCRdb kept only the in-frame ones, dropping some. Of roughly 850,000 clones listed, around 96% are singletons. This CDR3 is built from 17 residues. Per germline, CDR1 MGHRA and CDR2 YSYEKL. The V gene end was trimmed by 0 bases and the J gene end by 3 bases; junction bases not matched to a gene: 4.

The genes are TRBV4-1 and TRBJ2-1, with 11 bases fitting TRBD2. The sample comprised naive CD8+ T cells sorted from blood. The clonotype comes from a man aged 25-40 years in good health. In nucleotides, the CDR3 is TGCGCCAGCAGCCAAGAGCCCGGGACTAGCGGCTACAATGAGCAGTTCTTC. Encoded protein: CASSQEPGTSGYNEQFF.